These T cell receptor beta chains were read from a single sample in a study of blood T cells in healthy people across ages. MiXCR, applied by TCRdb to the 5' RACE reads, yields one record per CDR3 protein. The sample has hundreds of thousands of distinct CDR3 sequences, 58% seen once. The sequenced sample consisted of blood. The receptors here all came from a man in his thirties or forties in good health. Both conserved end residues are part of each CDR3. D genes are given only for firm matches. A clone size is listed for some rows: how often the clone was seen (once, few, many), or a class if it is expanded.

d_call clone_size j_call v_call cdr3_aa cdr3_nt
. . TRBJ2-6 TRBV7-6 CASSLARRIWGGANVLTF TGTGCCAGCAGCTTAGCGCGAAGGATTTGGGGAGGGGCCAACGTCCTGACTTTC
TRBD2 . TRBJ2-1 TRBV11-2 CASSLDGEAGLAGRYEQFF TGTGCCAGCAGCTTAGATGGGGAGGCCGGACTAGCAGGGCGGTATGAGCAGTTCTTC
. few TRBJ2-3 TRBV20-1 CSAPRSTDTQYF TGCAGTGCTCCACGGAGCACAGATACGCAGTATTTT
TRBD1 once TRBJ1-4 TRBV20-1 CSAQGAREKLFF TGCAGTGCTCAGGGGGCGCGAGAAAAACTGTTTTTT
TRBD1 . TRBJ2-6 TRBV7-2 CASSLEYRGETNVLTF TGTGCCAGCAGCTTAGAGTACAGGGGAGAGACCAACGTCCTGACTTTC
TRBD2 few TRBJ2-1 TRBV7-6 CAARRSGSDEQFF TGTGCCGCCAGAAGGAGCGGGAGTGATGAGCAGTTCTTC
. . TRBJ1-2 TRBV7-2 CASSLGPVGTDGYTF TGTGCCAGCAGCTTAGGCCCTGTTGGTACGGATGGCTACACCTTC
. few TRBJ2-5 TRBV7-9 CASSLIEGQETQYF TGTGCCAGCAGCTTAATAGAGGGCCAAGAGACCCAGTACTTC
TRBD1 . TRBJ1-6 TRBV4-2 CANSQADRGDSPLHF TGTGCCAACAGCCAAGCTGACAGGGGGGATTCACCCCTCCACTTT
TRBD1 . TRBJ2-1 TRBV12-3/TRBV12-4 CASSDGTGIRMGNEQFF TGTGCCAGCAGCGACGGGACAGGGATAAGAATGGGCAATGAGCAGTTCTTC
. . TRBJ1-2 TRBV6-5 CASKGPVPDYGYTF TGTGCCAGCAAGGGGCCTGTCCCGGACTATGGCTACACCTTC
TRBD2 . TRBJ2-1 TRBV4-1 CASSQPTSGISNEQFF TGCGCCAGCAGCCAACCGACTAGCGGGATATCGAATGAGCAGTTCTTC
TRBD2 few TRBJ2-7 TRBV29-1 CSVDAGGPAAQYF TGCAGCGTTGATGCGGGAGGGCCGGCAGCGCAGTACTTC
TRBD2 . TRBJ2-6 TRBV4-2 CASSQEEFAGGRAGANVLTF TGTGCCAGCAGCCAAGAGGAGTTCGCGGGCGGGAGAGCTGGGGCCAACGTCCTGACTTTC
TRBD2 . TRBJ2-3 TRBV12-3/TRBV12-4 CASRRTSGDTDTQYF TGTGCCAGCAGGCGGACTAGCGGAGACACAGATACGCAGTATTTT
TRBD1 few TRBJ2-4 TRBV6-5 CASSYSRQGANIQYF TGTGCCAGCAGTTATTCCCGACAGGGGGCCAACATTCAGTACTTC
. . TRBJ2-7 TRBV4-3 CASSQDEGGLYEQYF TGCGCCAGCAGCCAAGACGAGGGGGGGCTTTACGAGCAGTACTTC
. . TRBJ2-1 TRBV29-1 CSVRGNEQFF TGCAGCGTTCGAGGAAATGAGCAGTTCTTC
. . TRBJ2-3 TRBV6-5 CASSLSQDGSVDTQYF TGTGCCAGCAGTTTGTCGCAGGATGGGAGCGTAGATACGCAGTATTTT
TRBD2 . TRBJ2-1 TRBV7-2 CASSLSGGGVYEQFF TGTGCCAGCAGCTTATCTGGCGGGGGGGTGTATGAGCAGTTCTTC
TRBD1 . TRBJ1-6 TRBV10-3 CAISERGQGNSPLHF TGTGCCATCAGTGAGAGAGGACAGGGTAATTCACCCCTCCACTTT
TRBD1 . TRBJ1-2 TRBV20-1 CSASKGATFNYPHGYTF TGCAGTGCTAGTAAGGGGGCCACGTTCAACTACCCACATGGCTACACCTTC
. once TRBJ2-7 TRBV7-9 CASSLVIGRKQYF TGTGCCAGCAGCTTAGTTATAGGACGCAAGCAGTACTTC
. once TRBJ1-2 TRBV5-1 CASSLGTVLIGHTF TGCGCCAGCAGCTTGGGGACAGTCCTAATCGGCCACACCTTC
TRBD1 few TRBJ2-7 TRBV10-3 CAISGSGQGYEQYF TGTGCCATCAGTGGTTCGGGACAGGGGTACGAGCAGTACTTC
. . TRBJ2-1 TRBV27 CASRKPRGPGNEQFF TGTGCCAGCCGTAAACCGAGGGGACCAGGAAATGAGCAGTTCTTC